This entry describes one T cell receptor beta chain. Its antigen is not known. This sample stems from a study of cytomegalovirus exposure and HLA in healthy donors. Trimming took 5 bases from V and 2 from J; bases not matched to a gene: 6. CDR1 is MDHEN, CDR2 SYDVKM, per germline. The CDR3 has 16 residues. Donors showed nominal health when sampled, although they likely had unrecorded immune exposures. The study's findings and limits: TCR beta V- and J-gene trimming was later associated with a missense DCLRE1C variant. Later analysis placed DRB1 highest and HLA-C lowest in TCR association rates, which differed by HLA locus. Rare TCR sequences dominated, though some public TCRs recurred in many donors.

PCR primers comprised 60 Vbeta and 13 Jbeta primers. Data came from immunoSEQ multiplex PCR; TCRdb stores just in-frame clones and leaves some out. The sample has some 130,000 clones. This clonotype originated in a man between 18 and 29 years old in good health and CMV-seronegative. The sequencing input was PBMCs. V is TRBV28 and J is TRBJ1-2; 12 bases match TRBD1. CDR3 region: CASSPGTGGPNYGYTF. In DNA form, the CDR3 reads TGTGCCAGCAGTCCCGGGACAGGGGGCCCCAACTATGGCTACACCTTC.